The 17 T cell receptor beta chains below come from one sample, sequenced in a study of T cell changes during pregnancy in multiple sclerosis. Method: immunoSEQ multiplex PCR; TCRdb's copy keeps in-frame clones and lacks some. The sample has about 70,000 clones; around 90% are singletons. This specimen was CD4+ T cells from peripheral blood mononuclear cells, taken after pregnancy. All receptors derive from a female donor with multiple sclerosis, enrolled in a pregnancy study.

The chain carries TRBV6-1 and TRBJ1-2; 9 nucleotides line up with TRBD1. The CDR3 consists of 13 residues. V lost 7 bases to trimming and J lost 7 bases; unmatched junction nucleotides: 7. Per germline, CDR1 MNHNS and CDR2 SASEGT. CDR3 nucleotides: TGTGCCAGCATGGGGACAGGGTTTTCTGGCTACACCTTC. Its protein is CASMGTGFSGYTF.

The chain is built from TRBV10-3 and TRBJ2-1; the match to TRBD2 covers 8 bases. CDR1 and CDR2 from the germline V gene are ENHRY and SYGVKD. V dropped 8 bases and J dropped 8; count of bases not matched to a gene: 14. This CDR3 region has 15 residues. The CDR3 spells CAIGLAGLSGHEQFF. The DNA for the CDR3 is TGTGCCATCGGTTTAGCGGGGCTGAGCGGGCATGAGCAGTTCTTC.

This clone was counted a few times. The chain joins TRBV10-2 to TRBJ1-1; no clear D gene. Per germline, CDR1 WSHSY and CDR2 SAAADI. The CDR3 loop spans 14 amino acids. Trimming removed 3 bases at V and 3 bases at J, with 11 bases between. CDR3 sequence: CASSDLGPDTEAFF. DNA for the CDR3: TGCGCCAGCAGTGATTTGGGCCCGGACACTGAAGCTTTCTTT.

As DNA, the CDR3 is TGTGCCAGCTCACCACCGCGGACAGTCGGCACCGGGGAGCTGTTTTTT. As protein: CASSPPRTVGTGELFF. The V gene is TRBV18, the J gene TRBJ2-2; possibly TRBD1 for D (6 bases). The V end was cut by 0 bases, the J end by 4 bases, with 12 bases between. This CDR3 has 16 residues. CDR1 is KGHSH, CDR2 LQKENI, per germline.

This rearrangement joins TRBV6-1 to TRBJ1-3; D is ambiguous. From germline, CDR1 is MNHNS and CDR2 SASEGT. This CDR3 contains 15 residues. V lost 3 bases and J lost 0, with 9 bases in between. The CDR3: CASSDLAYSGNTIYF. CDR3 nucleotides: TGTGCCAGCAGTGATTTGGCATACTCTGGAAACACCATATATTTT.

The chain employs TRBV5-1 and TRBJ1-6; 8 nucleotides align to TRBD1. J was trimmed by 7 bases and V by 2 bases; bases with no gene match: 5. This CDR3 is built from 15 residues. Germline assignment: CDR1 SGHRS and CDR2 YFSETQ. The CDR3 bases are TGCGCCAGCAGCTTTACAGGGGGATTGAATTCACCCCTCCACTTT. It yields the protein CASSFTGGLNSPLHF.

CDR3 sequence reads: CASSVGQQGPQETQYF. The CDR3 DNA reads as TGTGCCAGCAGCGTAGGTCAGCAGGGCCCCCAAGAGACCCAGTACTTC. The chain has TRBV9 and TRBJ2-5; possibly TRBD1 for D (5 bases). The CDR3 runs to 16 residues. CDR1 and CDR2 (germline): SGDLS, YYNGEE. Trimming removed 0 bases at V and 1 base at J, with 13 bases between.

J is TRBJ1-5 and V is TRBV28; D is ambiguous. The CDR3 is 13 residues long. Trimming cost V 6 bases and J 3 bases, with 9 bases left between them. The germline V gene encodes CDR1 MDHEN and CDR2 SYDVKM. In DNA form, the CDR3 reads TGTGCCAGCAGCCGGTCACCCAATCAGCCCCAGCATTTT. Residues: CASSRSPNQPQHF.

V and J are TRBV19 and TRBJ2-7; TRBD1 matches 7 bases. The CDR3 totals 14 residues. V gave up 5 bases and J gave up 3 bases; unmatched junction bases: 7. CDR1 and CDR2 (germline): LNHDA, SQIVND (reference sequence). The DNA of the CDR3 is TGTGCCAGTAGTTTGCCGGGACAGAGCTACGAGCAGTACTTC. Translating it yields CASSLPGQSYEQYF.

V is TRBV10-3 and J is TRBJ1-4; TRBD1 matches 8 bases. After removal of 4 bases from V and 5 bases from J, the junction contained 3 bases not matched to a gene. The germline CDR1 and CDR2 sequences are ENHRY and SYGVKD. The CDR3 is 14 amino acids. The CDR3 DNA is TGTGCCATCAGTGGAGGACAGGGCAATGAAAAACTGTTTTTT. Translated, it gives CAISGGQGNEKLFF.

The rearrangement links TRBV5-4 to TRBJ2-2, with D possibly being TRBD2 (5 bases). The germline CDR1 and CDR2 sequences are SGHNT and YYREEE (reference sequence). V lost 3 bases, J lost 3 bases, and 9 bases lay in between. The CDR3 has 14 amino acids. CDR3 coding DNA: TGTGCCAGCAGCTGGGGAGCCGACACCGGGGAGCTGTTTTTT. The encoded protein is CASSWGADTGELFF.

The chain recombines TRBV19 with TRBJ1-1; 8 bases fit TRBD1. CDR3 length equals 16 residues. Trimming removed 1 base from V and 1 base from J; junction bases left unmatched: 5. Germline V lookup: CDR1 LNHDA, CDR2 SQIVND (reference sequence). CDR3 nucleotide sequence: TGTGCCAGTAGTATAGGCGGGACAGGCCCGAACACTGAAGCTTTCTTT. Its protein product is CASSIGGTGPNTEAFF.

The V gene is TRBV11-2, the J gene TRBJ1-1; 7 bases are a match to TRBD1. Trimming removed 3 bases from V and 5 bases from J; junction bases left unmatched: 3. CDR1 is SGHAT and CDR2 is FQNNGV in the germline V gene. This CDR3 contains 13 residues. The CDR3 DNA reads as TGTGCCAGCAGCTTCCACAGGGGAACTGAAGCTTTCTTT. Translation: CASSFHRGTEAFF.

The chain combines TRBV4-1 with TRBJ1-2, with TRBD1 identical over 7 bases. The V gene's germline CDR1 is MGHRA and CDR2 YSYEKL. J was trimmed by 2 bases and V by 4 bases; bases with no gene match: 4. This CDR3 contains 14 residues. This chain's CDR3 is CASSPDRANYGYTF. The DNA of the CDR3 is TGCGCCAGCAGCCCTGACAGGGCCAACTATGGCTACACCTTC.

This clone was counted once. The rearrangement uses TRBV5-1 and TRBJ1-1; TRBD1 agrees at 8 bases. Germline V CDR1 and CDR2: SGHRS, YFSETQ. V shed 4 bases and J 10 bases; nucleotides not matched to a gene: 6. The CDR3 extends over 12 amino acids. CDR3 coding DNA: TGCGCCAGCAGCGCTACCGGGACAGGAGCTTTCTTT. Its protein product is CASSATGTGAFF.

The V gene is TRBV7-2, the J gene TRBJ2-1; D is undetermined. Germline CDR1 reads SGHTA; CDR2 reads FQGNSA. Trimming stripped 1 base from V and 0 bases from J, with 7 bases between. There are 15 residues in the CDR3. CDR3 amino acids: CASSLGLSSYNEQFF. CDR3 DNA sequence: TGTGCCAGCAGCTTAGGTCTGAGCTCCTACAATGAGCAGTTCTTC.

V usage is TRBV7-9 and J usage is TRBJ2-6; TRBD1 agrees at 9 bases. The CDR3 extends over 17 amino acids. Germline CDR1 is SEHNR and CDR2 is FQNEAQ (reference sequence). V trimming: 6 bases; J trimming: 0 bases; junction bases outside the gene matches: 6. Written as DNA, the CDR3 is TGTGCCAGCAGTTTGGGACAGGGACGCTCTGGGGCCAACGTCCTGACTTTC. It yields the protein CASSLGQGRSGANVLTF.